This TCR beta chain was found in a study of blood T cell repertoires in COVID-19. Study background: There were acute and convalescent COVID-19 samples, and they came from the United States, Italy and Spain. In each case, the material was cDNA or gDNA derived from T cells, B-cell-depleted T cells, or PBMCs.

In the original workflow: Quantification of nucleated cells was approximated via reference gene primer amplification. Produced via immunoSEQ multiplex PCR; TCRdb's table is partial and in-frame only. V, J and clone size are taken as reported in that table, and D and trimming were inferred from the DNA itself. The sample lists roughly 390,000 clones; 85% were seen once. With 8 bases removed from V and 5 bases from J, the gap between germline ends came to 16 bases. This CDR3 is 13 amino acids long. The rearrangement uses TRBV12-3 or TRBV12-4 and TRBJ2-7; D uncertain. This TCR came from a woman between 18 and 30 years old with acute or convalescent COVID-19. The sequenced material came from peripheral blood. CDR3 region: CASQRSDSDEQYF. CDR3 DNA sequence: TGTGCCAGCCAAAGAAGTGACTCGGACGAGCAGTACTTC.